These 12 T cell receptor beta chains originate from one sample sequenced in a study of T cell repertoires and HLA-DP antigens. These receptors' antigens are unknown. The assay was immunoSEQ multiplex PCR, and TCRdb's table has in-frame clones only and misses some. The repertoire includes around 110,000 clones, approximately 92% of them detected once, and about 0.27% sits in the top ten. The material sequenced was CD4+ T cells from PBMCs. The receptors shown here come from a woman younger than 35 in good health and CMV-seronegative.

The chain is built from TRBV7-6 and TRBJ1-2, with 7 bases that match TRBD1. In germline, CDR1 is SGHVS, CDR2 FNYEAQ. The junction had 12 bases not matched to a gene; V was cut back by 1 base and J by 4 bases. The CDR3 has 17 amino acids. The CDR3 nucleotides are TGTGCCAGCAGCTTAGGGGGACAGCTAGACAACGTCTATGGCTACACCTTC. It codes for CASSLGGQLDNVYGYTF.

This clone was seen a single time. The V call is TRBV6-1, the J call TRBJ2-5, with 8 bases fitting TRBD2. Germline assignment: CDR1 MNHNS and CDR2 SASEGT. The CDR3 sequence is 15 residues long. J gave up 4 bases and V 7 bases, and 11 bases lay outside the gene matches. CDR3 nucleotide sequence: TGTGCCAGCACCCTTTATGAGGCGGGGGGAGAGACCCAGTACTTC. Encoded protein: CASTLYEAGGETQYF.

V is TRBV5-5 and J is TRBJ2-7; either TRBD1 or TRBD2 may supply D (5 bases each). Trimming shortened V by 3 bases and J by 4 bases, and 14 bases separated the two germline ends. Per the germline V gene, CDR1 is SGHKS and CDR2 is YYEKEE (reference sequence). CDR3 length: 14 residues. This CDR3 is CASSSVGVAYEQYF. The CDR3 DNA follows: TGTGCCAGCAGCTCTGTGGGGGTGGCATACGAGCAGTACTTC.

The CDR3 spells CASSPALAGGAQFF. The CDR3 DNA follows: TGTGCCAGCTCACCTGCACTAGCGGGAGGCGCTCAGTTCTTC. The V and J genes are TRBV18 and TRBJ2-1, with 12 bases identical to TRBD2. This CDR3 has 14 residues. Germline assignment: CDR1 KGHSH and CDR2 LQKENI. J lost 13 bases, V lost 3 bases, and 7 bases had no gene match. The full variable domain, completed using reference TRBV18 and TRBJ2-1, is NAGVMQNPRHLVRRRGQEARLRCSPMKGHSHVYWYRQLPEEGLKFMVYLQKENIIDESGMPKERFSAEFPKEGPSILRIQQVVRGDSAAYFCASSPALAGGAQFFGPGTRLTVL.

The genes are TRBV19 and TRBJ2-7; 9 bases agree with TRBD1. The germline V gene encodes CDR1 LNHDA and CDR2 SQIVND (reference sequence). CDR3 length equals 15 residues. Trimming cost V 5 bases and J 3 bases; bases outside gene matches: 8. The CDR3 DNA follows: TGTGCCAGTAGTGATGGACAGGGGAACGTCTACGAGCAGTACTTC. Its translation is CASSDGQGNVYEQYF.

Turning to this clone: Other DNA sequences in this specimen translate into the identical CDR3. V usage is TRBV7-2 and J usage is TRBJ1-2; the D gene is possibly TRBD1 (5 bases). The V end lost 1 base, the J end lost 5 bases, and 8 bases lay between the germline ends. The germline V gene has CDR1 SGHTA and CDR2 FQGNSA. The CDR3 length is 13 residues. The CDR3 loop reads CASSLGGSYGYTF. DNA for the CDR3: TGTGCCAGCAGCTTAGGGGGGAGTTATGGCTACACCTTC.

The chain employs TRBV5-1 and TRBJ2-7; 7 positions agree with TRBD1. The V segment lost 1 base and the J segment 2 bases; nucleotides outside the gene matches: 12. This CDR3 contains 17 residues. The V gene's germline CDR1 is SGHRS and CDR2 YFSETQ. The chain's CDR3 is CASSLISLGQGAYEQYF. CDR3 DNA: TGCGCCAGCAGCTTGATCAGTCTTGGGCAGGGGGCCTACGAGCAGTACTTC.

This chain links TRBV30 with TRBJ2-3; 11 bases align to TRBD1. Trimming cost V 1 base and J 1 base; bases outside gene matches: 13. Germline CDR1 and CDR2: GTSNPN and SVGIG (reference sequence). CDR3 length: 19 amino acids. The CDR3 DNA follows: TGTGCCTGGAGTGCCCTCTCGGTAGGACAGGGGGCCGGCACAGATACGCAGTATTTT. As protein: CAWSALSVGQGAGTDTQYF.

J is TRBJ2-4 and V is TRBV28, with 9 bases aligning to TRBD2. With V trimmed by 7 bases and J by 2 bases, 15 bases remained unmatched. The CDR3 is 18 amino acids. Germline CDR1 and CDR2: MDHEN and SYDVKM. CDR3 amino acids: CASIRGGSSGAPKNIQYF. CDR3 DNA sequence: TGTGCCAGCATCCGGGGGGGTTCTAGCGGGGCGCCCAAAAACATTCAGTACTTC.

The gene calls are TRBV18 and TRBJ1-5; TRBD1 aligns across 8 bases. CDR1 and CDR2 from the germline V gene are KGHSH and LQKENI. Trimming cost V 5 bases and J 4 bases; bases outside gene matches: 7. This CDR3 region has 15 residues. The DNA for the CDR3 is TGTGCCAGCTCAGTCACAGGGGGAGGGAATCAGCCCCAGCATTTT. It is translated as CASSVTGGGNQPQHF.

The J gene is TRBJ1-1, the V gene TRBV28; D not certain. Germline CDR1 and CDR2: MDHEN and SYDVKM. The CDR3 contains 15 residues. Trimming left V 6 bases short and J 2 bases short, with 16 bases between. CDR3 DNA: TGTGCCAGCAGAATCCACACCTTGATCAACACTGAAGCTTTCTTT. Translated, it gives CASRIHTLINTEAFF.

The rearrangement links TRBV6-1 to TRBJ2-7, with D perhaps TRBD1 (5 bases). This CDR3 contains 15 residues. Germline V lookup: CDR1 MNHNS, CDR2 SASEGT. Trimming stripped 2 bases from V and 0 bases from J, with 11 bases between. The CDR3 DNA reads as TGTGCCAGCAGTGAATGGCACGACAGCTCCTACGAGCAGTACGTC. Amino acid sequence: CASSEWHDSSYEQYV.